This TCR beta chain was sequenced for a study of blood T cell repertoires in COVID-19. Overall study: Collection of acute and convalescent COVID-19 samples took place in the United States, Italy and Spain. Nucleic acid was either cDNA or gDNA, and it came from T cells, B-cell-depleted T cells, or PBMCs.

Some clones are missing from TCRdb's copy, which holds only in-frame ones; the method was immunoSEQ multiplex PCR. This sample has under 200,000 clones, with approximately 91% found just once. The germline gives CDR1 SGHDT, CDR2 YYEEEE. The CDR3 contains 12 residues. Deletions cut 5 bases from V and 7 bases from J, with 12 bases between. The origin of this receptor is a man aged 18 to 30 with COVID-19, enrolled during active disease. What was sequenced was peripheral blood. This chain links TRBV5-6 with TRBJ1-2, with a tentative D call TRBD1 (6 bases). The DNA for the CDR3 is TGTGCCAGCAGTCCAGGGGAAACTGGCTACACCTTC. Translated: CASSPGETGYTF. The full variable domain, with the rest looked up from reference TRBV5-6 and TRBJ1-2, is DAGVTQSPTHLIKTRGQQVTLRCSPKSGHDTVSWYQQALGQGPQFIFQYYEEEERQRGNFPDRFSGHQFPNYSSELNVNALLLGDSALYLCASSPGETGYTFGSGTRLTVV.